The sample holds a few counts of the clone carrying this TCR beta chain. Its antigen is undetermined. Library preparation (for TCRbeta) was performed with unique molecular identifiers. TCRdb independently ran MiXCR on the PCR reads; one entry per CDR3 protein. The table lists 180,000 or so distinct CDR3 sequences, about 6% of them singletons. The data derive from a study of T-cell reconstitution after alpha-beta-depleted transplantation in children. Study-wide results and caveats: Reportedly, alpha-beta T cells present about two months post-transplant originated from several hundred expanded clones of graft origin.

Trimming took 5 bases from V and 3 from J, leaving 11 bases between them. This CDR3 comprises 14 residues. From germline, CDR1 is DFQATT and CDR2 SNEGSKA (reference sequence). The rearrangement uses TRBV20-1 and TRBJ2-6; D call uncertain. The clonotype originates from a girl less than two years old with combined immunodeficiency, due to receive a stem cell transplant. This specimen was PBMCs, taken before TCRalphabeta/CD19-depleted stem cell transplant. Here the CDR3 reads CSAHPGFGANVLTF. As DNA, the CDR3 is TGCAGTGCTCATCCTGGGTTTGGGGCCAACGTCCTGACTTTC.